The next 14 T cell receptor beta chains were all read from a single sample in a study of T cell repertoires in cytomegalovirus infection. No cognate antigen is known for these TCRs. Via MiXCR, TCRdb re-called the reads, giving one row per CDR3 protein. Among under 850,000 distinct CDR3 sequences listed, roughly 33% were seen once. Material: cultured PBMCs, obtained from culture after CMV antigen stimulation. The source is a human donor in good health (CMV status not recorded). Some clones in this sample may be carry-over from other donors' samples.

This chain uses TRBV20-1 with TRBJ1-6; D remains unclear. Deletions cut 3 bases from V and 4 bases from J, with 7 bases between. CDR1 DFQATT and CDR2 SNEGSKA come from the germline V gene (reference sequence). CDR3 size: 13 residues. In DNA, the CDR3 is TGCAGTGCTAGTCCAGATTATAATTCACCCCTCCACTTT. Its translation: CSASPDYNSPLHF.

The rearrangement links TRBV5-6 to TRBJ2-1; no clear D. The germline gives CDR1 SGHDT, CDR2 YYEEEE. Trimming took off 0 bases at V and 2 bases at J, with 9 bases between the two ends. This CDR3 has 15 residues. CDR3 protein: CASSLDVTPYNEQFF. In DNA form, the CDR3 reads TGTGCCAGCAGCTTGGATGTGACCCCCTACAATGAGCAGTTCTTC.

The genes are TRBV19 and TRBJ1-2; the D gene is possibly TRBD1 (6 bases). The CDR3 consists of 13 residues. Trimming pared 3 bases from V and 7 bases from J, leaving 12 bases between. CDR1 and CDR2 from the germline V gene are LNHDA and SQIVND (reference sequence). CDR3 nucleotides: TGTGCCAGTAGTATCACAGGGTGGCGTGGCTACACCTTC. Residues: CASSITGWRGYTF.

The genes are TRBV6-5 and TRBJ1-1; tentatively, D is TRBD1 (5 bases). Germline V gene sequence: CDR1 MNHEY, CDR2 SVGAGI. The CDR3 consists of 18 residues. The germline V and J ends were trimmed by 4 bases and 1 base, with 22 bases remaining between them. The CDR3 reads CASSSEGPQHAANTEAFF. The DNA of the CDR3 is TGTGCCAGCAGTTCGGAGGGGCCGCAACATGCAGCGAACACTGAAGCTTTCTTT.

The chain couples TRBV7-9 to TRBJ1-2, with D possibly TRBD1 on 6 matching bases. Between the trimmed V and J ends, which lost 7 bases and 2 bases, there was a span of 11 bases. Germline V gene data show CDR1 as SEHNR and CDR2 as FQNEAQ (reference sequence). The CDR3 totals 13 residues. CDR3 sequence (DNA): TGTGCCAGCATCCGAGGGGGGAACTATGGCTACACCTTC. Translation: CASIRGGNYGYTF.

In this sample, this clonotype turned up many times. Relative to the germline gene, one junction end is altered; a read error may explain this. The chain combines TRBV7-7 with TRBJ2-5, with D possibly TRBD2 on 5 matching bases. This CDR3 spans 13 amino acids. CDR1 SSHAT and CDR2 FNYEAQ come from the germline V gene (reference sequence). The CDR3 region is CASSQDRGETQYF. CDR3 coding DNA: TGTGCTAGCAGCCAGGACCGCGGGGAGACCCAGTACTTC.

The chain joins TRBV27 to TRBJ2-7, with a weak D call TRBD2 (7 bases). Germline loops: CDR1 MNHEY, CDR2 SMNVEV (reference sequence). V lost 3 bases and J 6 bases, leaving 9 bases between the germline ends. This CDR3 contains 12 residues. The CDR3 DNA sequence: TGTGCCAGCAGTTTTAGGGGGGGCGAGCAGTACTTC. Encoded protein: CASSFRGGEQYF.

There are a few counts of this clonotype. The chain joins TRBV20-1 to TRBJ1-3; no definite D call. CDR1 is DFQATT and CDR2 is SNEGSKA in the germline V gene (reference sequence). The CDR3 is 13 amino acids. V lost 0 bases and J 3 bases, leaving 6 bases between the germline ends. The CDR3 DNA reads TGCAGTGCTAGAGAACCCGATGGAAACACCATATATTTT. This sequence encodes CSAREPDGNTIYF.

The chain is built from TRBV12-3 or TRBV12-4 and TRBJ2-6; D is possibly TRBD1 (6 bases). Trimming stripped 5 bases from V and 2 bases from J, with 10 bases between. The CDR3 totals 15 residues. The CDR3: CASSRNRAGANVLTF. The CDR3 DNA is TGTGCCAGCAGTCGGAACAGGGCTGGGGCCAACGTCCTGACTTTC.

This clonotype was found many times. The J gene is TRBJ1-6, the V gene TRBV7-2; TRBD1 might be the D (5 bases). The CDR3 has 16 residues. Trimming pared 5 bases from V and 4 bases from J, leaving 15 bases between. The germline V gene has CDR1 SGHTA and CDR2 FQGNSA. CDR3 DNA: TGTGCCAGCAGCCCCCTGGGGGGAATATATAATTCACCCCTCCACTTT. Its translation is CASSPLGGIYNSPLHF.

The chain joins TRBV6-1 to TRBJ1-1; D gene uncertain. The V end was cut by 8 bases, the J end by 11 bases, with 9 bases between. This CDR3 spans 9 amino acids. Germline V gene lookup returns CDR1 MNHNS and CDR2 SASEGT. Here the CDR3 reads CASGMVAFF. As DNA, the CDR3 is TGTGCCAGCGGAATGGTCGCTTTCTTT.

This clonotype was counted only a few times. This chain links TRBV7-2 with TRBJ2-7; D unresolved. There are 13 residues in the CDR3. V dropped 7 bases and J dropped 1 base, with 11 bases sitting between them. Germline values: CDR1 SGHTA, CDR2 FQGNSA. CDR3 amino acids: CASTLDISYEQYF. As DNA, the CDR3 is TGTGCCAGCACCCTTGACATTTCCTACGAGCAGTACTTC.

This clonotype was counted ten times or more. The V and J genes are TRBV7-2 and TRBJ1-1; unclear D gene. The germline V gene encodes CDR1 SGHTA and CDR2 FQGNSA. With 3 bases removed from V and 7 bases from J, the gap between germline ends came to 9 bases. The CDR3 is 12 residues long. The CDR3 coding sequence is TGTGCCAGCAGCTTCGGAGGGTATGAAGCTTTCTTT. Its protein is CASSFGGYEAFF. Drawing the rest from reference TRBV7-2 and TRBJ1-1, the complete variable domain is GAGVSQSPSNKVTEKGKDVELRCDPISGHTALYWYRQSLGQGLEFLIYFQGNSAPDKSGLPSDRFSAERTGGSVSTLTIQRTQQEDSAVYLCASSFGGYEAFFGQGTRLTVV.

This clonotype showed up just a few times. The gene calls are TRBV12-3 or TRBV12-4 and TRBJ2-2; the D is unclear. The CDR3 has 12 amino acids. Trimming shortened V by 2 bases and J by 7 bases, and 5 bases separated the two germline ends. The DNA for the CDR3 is TGTGCCAGCAGTTTACTGGGCGGGGAGCTGTTTTTT. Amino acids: CASSLLGGELFF.